This T cell receptor (beta chain) came from a study of vaccination and CD4 T cells after COVID-19. Remarks on this clonotype: Its antigen is currently unknown.

The CDR3 runs 14 residues. CDR1 is SGHAT and CDR2 is FQNNGV in the germline V gene. V lost 4 bases to trimming and J lost 6 bases; unmatched junction nucleotides: 7. Researchers used the Oncomine TCR Beta short-read assay to sequence DNA from cultured CD4+ T cells. Each CDR3 protein is one row after TCRdb ran MiXCR on the PCR reads. The sample consists of approximately 6,100 distinct CDR3 sequences, about 40% of them appearing once. Treatment here: approximately 9-day PBMC culture with coronavirus spike peptide pools or control peptides (ViraFEST assay). Gathered ahead of the COVID-19 pandemic (2011-2018) were the CD4+ T cells of the unexposed donor.

The sample comprised CD4+ T cells from blood, cultured in vitro. This chain joins TRBV11-2 and TRBJ1-1; 8 bases fit TRBD1. The sequence was collected from a human donor in good health. The CDR3 loop is CASSSGQGGAEAFF. The CDR3 DNA is TGTGCCAGCAGCTCAGGACAGGGCGGGGCTGAAGCTTTCTTT.